The clone carrying this T cell receptor beta chain was seen only once. The record originates from a study of blood T cell repertoires in COVID-19. The CDR3 sequence is 16 residues long. After removal of 6 bases from V and 5 bases from J, the junction contained 13 bases not matched to a gene. CDR1 is SGHRS and CDR2 is YFSETQ in the germline V gene. Sequenced by immunoSEQ multiplex PCR; TCRdb stores in-frame clones only, minus some. The data hold some 250,000 clones, with more than 75% observed a single time. The specimen sequenced was peripheral blood. The chain links TRBV5-1 to TRBJ2-1; 8 bases are a match to TRBD2. The sequence was collected from a woman in her sixties or seventies with active or convalescent COVID-19. The CDR3 sequence is CASNPTTGTRNNEQFF. CDR3 in DNA: TGCGCCAGCAACCCAACTACCGGGACTAGGAACAATGAGCAGTTCTTC.